Shown below are 24 T cell receptor beta chains from a single sample sequenced in a study of T-cell reconstitution after alpha-beta-depleted transplantation in children. Unique molecular identifiers featured in how the TCRbeta library was prepared. TCRdb passed the PCR reads through MiXCR, listing each CDR3 protein once. This sample has around 600,000 distinct CDR3 sequences, with roughly a tenth found just once. The source material was PBMCs from the stem cell graft donor, sampled from the stem cell graft. The receptors come from a human donor who donated a stem cell graft to a child with acute myeloid leukemia.

The J gene is TRBJ2-2, the V gene TRBV10-3; D unclear. The V gene's germline CDR1 is ENHRY and CDR2 SYGVKD. Trimming removed 6 bases from V and 4 bases from J, with 9 bases in between. The CDR3 has 13 amino acids. DNA of the CDR3: TGTGCCATCAGCCCAGGCCCCACCGGGGAGCTGTTTTTT. It encodes CAISPGPTGELFF.

This clonotype was counted a few times. V and J are TRBV5-1 and TRBJ2-1; 7 nucleotides line up with TRBD2. The CDR3 covers 14 residues. The germline CDR1 and CDR2 sequences are SGHRS and YFSETQ. Losses at the gene ends were 4 bases for V and 5 bases for J; bases not matched to a gene: 6. The CDR3 coding sequence is TGCGCCAGCAGCCGGGGGGAGTATAACAATGAGCAGTTCTTC. Protein: CASSRGEYNNEQFF.

This clonotype was observed a handful of times. This chain connects TRBV6-2 or TRBV6-3 to TRBJ2-6; no clear D. Germline V gene data show CDR1 as MNHEY and CDR2 as SVGEGT. Deletions cut 7 bases from V and 3 bases from J, with 16 bases between. The CDR3 sequence is 16 residues long. The CDR3, as DNA: TGTGCCAGCAACAGTGAGGCTCGGCTTGGGGCCAACGTCCTGACTTTC. It codes for CASNSEARLGANVLTF.

This clonotype has at least ten counts. The chain uses TRBV12-3 or TRBV12-4 and TRBJ2-2; 8 bases are shared with TRBD1. CDR3 length: 14 residues. Trimming cost V 1 base and J 7 bases; bases outside gene matches: 2. The DNA for the CDR3 is TGTGCCAGCAGTTTAGGACAGGGGATCGGGGAGCTGTTTTTT. It translates to CASSLGQGIGELFF.

This clonotype occurred a few times. The V gene is TRBV28, the J gene TRBJ2-1; D is possibly TRBD2 (6 bases). The CDR3 totals 14 residues. The germline V and J ends were trimmed by 5 bases and 6 bases, with 14 bases remaining between them. Germline V gene data show CDR1 as MDHEN and CDR2 as SYDVKM. CDR3 DNA sequence: TGTGCCAGCAGTCCCCGGGACTGGGTCAATGAGCAGTTCTTC. Protein: CASSPRDWVNEQFF. Together with reference TRBV28 and TRBJ2-1, the CDR3 gives the full variable domain: DVKVTQSSRYLVKRTGEKVFLECVQDMDHENMFWYRQDPGLGLRLIYFSYDVKMKEKGDIPEGYSVSREKKERFSLILESASTNQTSMYLCASSPRDWVNEQFFGPGTRLTVL.

The rearrangement joins TRBV29-1 to TRBJ1-1; possibly TRBD1 for D (6 bases). Deletions cut 3 bases from V and 2 bases from J, with 13 bases between. In germline, CDR1 is SQVTM, CDR2 ANQGSEA. The CDR3 is 14 amino acids. CDR3 nucleotide sequence: TGCAGCGTTGATAGCGGGGGGCTCAACACTGAAGCTTTCTTT. Encoded protein: CSVDSGGLNTEAFF.

The table lists this clonotype with a few counts. The chain is built from TRBV2 and TRBJ1-5; 7 nucleotides align to TRBD1. This CDR3 contains 15 residues. The germline V gene encodes CDR1 SNHLY and CDR2 FYNNEI. The ends lost 4 bases at V and 5 bases at J; junction bases unmatched: 8. The CDR3 reads CASSASGGDYQPQHF. In DNA, the CDR3 is TGTGCCAGCAGTGCCTCAGGGGGGGACTATCAGCCCCAGCATTTT.

This clonotype was counted only a few times. The rearrangement links TRBV27 to TRBJ2-2, with D possibly being TRBD1 (6 bases). V dropped 5 bases and J dropped 2 bases, with 12 bases sitting between them. This CDR3 contains 15 residues. Germline assignment: CDR1 MNHEY and CDR2 SMNVEV (reference sequence). In DNA form, the CDR3 reads TGTGCCAGCAGTCCCCGACAGGATAACACCGGGGAGCTGTTTTTT. Translation: CASSPRQDNTGELFF.

The rearrangement joins TRBV7-3 to TRBJ2-1, with D perhaps TRBD1 (6 bases). There are 12 residues in the CDR3. Germline values: CDR1 SGHTA, CDR2 FQGTGA. Trimming removed 5 bases at V and 9 bases at J, with 11 bases between. CDR3 amino acids: CASSDRSSEQFF. Here the CDR3 DNA reads TGTGCCAGCAGCGACAGGAGTTCTGAGCAGTTCTTC.

This clonotype has at least ten counts. The gene calls are TRBV11-1 and TRBJ2-1; 10 nucleotides align to TRBD2. This CDR3 is built from 15 residues. Germline V lookup: CDR1 SGHAT, CDR2 FQDESV (reference sequence). After removal of 2 bases from V and 7 bases from J, the junction contained 5 bases not matched to a gene. The CDR3 DNA reads as TGTGCCAGCAGCTTATTAGGGGGACTAGCGAATGAGCAGTTCTTC. Protein: CASSLLGGLANEQFF.

Only a few counts were recorded for this clonotype. V gene TRBV10-3 combines with J gene TRBJ2-5; D not resolved. Germline-derived CDR1 and CDR2 are ENHRY and SYGVKD. This CDR3 is 14 amino acids long. With 4 bases removed from V and 3 bases from J, the gap between germline ends came to 12 bases. The CDR3 DNA reads as TGTGCCATCAGTGGAGCTTGGGCAAAAGAGACCCAGTACTTC. Encoded protein: CAISGAWAKETQYF.

This clonotype appeared a few times. The V gene is TRBV28, the J gene TRBJ1-1; D gene ambiguous. Germline CDR1 is MDHEN and CDR2 is SYDVKM. There are 15 residues in the CDR3. V lost 7 bases and J 10 bases, leaving 25 bases between the germline ends. Here the CDR3 reads CASTSSAPSTHLAFF. DNA of the CDR3: TGTGCCAGCACTTCCTCAGCCCCCTCGACCCACCTAGCTTTCTTT.

The sample holds many counts of this clonotype. The chain links TRBV4-3 to TRBJ2-7; D possibly corresponds to TRBD2 (5 bases). Trimming shortened V by 0 bases and J by 4 bases, and 13 bases separated the two germline ends. The germline V gene encodes CDR1 LGHNA and CDR2 YSLEER. The CDR3 length is 15 residues. The CDR3 region is CASSQDHDSVYEQYF. The CDR3 region has the DNA TGCGCCAGCAGCCAAGATCATGATAGCGTATACGAGCAGTACTTC.

At least ten counts were recorded for this clonotype. The genes are TRBV10-3 and TRBJ2-3; D unclear. The CDR3 runs 13 residues. V lost 2 bases and J 3 bases, leaving 6 bases between the germline ends. CDR1 and CDR2 (germline): ENHRY, SYGVKD. Here the CDR3 reads CAISERPTDTQYF. The CDR3 nucleotides are TGTGCCATCAGTGAGCGTCCAACAGATACGCAGTATTTT.

This clonotype has a handful of counts. The V gene is TRBV29-1, the J gene TRBJ2-6; tentatively, D is TRBD2 (5 bases). Trimming removed 3 bases at V and 2 bases at J, with 14 bases between. This CDR3 region has 16 residues. Germline CDR1 and CDR2: SQVTM and ANQGSEA. DNA for the CDR3: TGCAGCGTTGAGGTCCGGGGTCCCACTGGGGCCAACGTCCTGACTTTC. Translated, it gives CSVEVRGPTGANVLTF.

The chain employs TRBV7-9 and TRBJ2-2; no clear D. This CDR3 region has 16 residues. CDR1 is SEHNR, CDR2 FQNEAQ, per germline (reference sequence). V dropped 5 bases and J dropped 0 bases, with 13 bases sitting between them. The CDR3 protein is CASSPMRTANTGELFF. CDR3 in DNA: TGTGCCAGCAGCCCGATGCGGACGGCGAACACCGGGGAGCTGTTTTTT.

The chain employs TRBV12-3 or TRBV12-4 and TRBJ1-5, with D perhaps TRBD1 (6 bases). Trimming removed 5 bases at V and 4 bases at J, with 21 bases between. The CDR3 totals 17 residues. DNA for the CDR3: TGTGCCAGCAGTCTCGGGGGGCAGGTTTTACGAAATCAGCCCCAGCATTTT. It is translated as CASSLGGQVLRNQPQHF.

Many counts were recorded for this clonotype. This chain's CDR3 is CASSTDYEQYF. The CDR3 region has the DNA TGTGCCAGCTCAACTGACTACGAGCAGTACTTC. The J gene is TRBJ2-7, the V gene TRBV18; D not certain. V was trimmed by 5 bases and J by 3 bases, leaving 5 bases between them. The CDR3 extends over 11 amino acids. Germline V gene lookup returns CDR1 KGHSH and CDR2 LQKENI.

Many counts were recorded for this clonotype. The chain uses TRBV29-1 and TRBJ2-5; D ambiguous. Per germline, CDR1 SQVTM and CDR2 ANQGSEA. The CDR3 contains 10 residues. Trimming pared 6 bases from V and 2 bases from J, leaving 4 bases between. The CDR3 reads CSVVQETQYF. In nucleotides, the CDR3 is TGCAGCGTGGTACAAGAGACCCAGTACTTC.

The V call is TRBV2, the J call TRBJ1-5; 7 bases align to TRBD1. V lost 8 bases and J lost 1; bases outside the gene matches: 8. Germline V gene data show CDR1 as SNHLY and CDR2 as FYNNEI. The CDR3 is 15 amino acids. CDR3 region: CASQGQPPSNQPQHF. The CDR3, as DNA: TGTGCCAGCCAGGGACAGCCACCAAGCAATCAGCCCCAGCATTTT.

This clonotype occurred a few times. The chain has TRBV27 and TRBJ2-2; 11 positions agree with TRBD1. Looked up from germline, CDR1 is MNHEY and CDR2 is SMNVEV (reference sequence). V trimming: 10 bases; J trimming: 4 bases; junction bases outside the gene matches: 11. The CDR3 is 16 amino acids. The CDR3 loop is CATAIWGTGGTGELFF. The CDR3 region has the DNA TGTGCCACCGCTATCTGGGGGACAGGGGGCACCGGGGAGCTGTTTTTT.

The sample holds many counts of this clonotype. The genes are TRBV4-2 and TRBJ2-7; 11 bases map to TRBD2. V was clipped by 2 bases and J by 0 bases; unmatched bases: 6. Germline V gene lookup returns CDR1 LGHNA and CDR2 YNFKEQ. The CDR3 spans 17 residues. The CDR3 spells CASSQPTGTSGSYEQYF. The CDR3 coding sequence is TGTGCCAGCAGCCAACCCACCGGGACTAGCGGCTCCTACGAGCAGTACTTC.

Ten or more counts support this clonotype. The chain has TRBV5-1 and TRBJ2-1; a possible D gene is TRBD1 (6 bases). Germline V lookup: CDR1 SGHRS, CDR2 YFSETQ. Trimming left V 0 bases short and J 8 bases short, with 9 bases between. This CDR3 has 13 amino acids. The CDR3 loop reads CASSLAGQYEQFF. For the CDR3, the DNA is TGCGCCAGCAGCTTGGCGGGACAATATGAGCAGTTCTTC.

This clonotype was detected ten times or more. The gene calls are TRBV9 and TRBJ2-5; D remains unclear. V lost 1 base and J 1 base, leaving 8 bases between the germline ends. Germline values: CDR1 SGDLS, CDR2 YYNGEE. The CDR3 extends over 14 amino acids. CDR3 DNA: TGTGCCAGCAGCGTATATGACGGCCAAGAGACCCAGTACTTC. Amino acids: CASSVYDGQETQYF.